Below, 28 T cell receptor beta chains from the same sample are listed, as sequenced in a study of T cells in localized non-small cell lung cancer. TCRdb keeps only in-frame clones here, not all; method: immunoSEQ multiplex PCR. The sample includes about 59,000 clones, about nine tenths of them seen just once. Source: peripheral blood, taken before any cancer treatment. The receptors stem from a man aged 40 to 70 with stage I lung adenocarcinoma.

This chain uses TRBV19 with TRBJ1-2, with TRBD1 matching 7 bases. CDR3 length: 14 amino acids. With 7 bases clipped from V and 8 bases from J, the junction kept 13 bases outside the gene matches. Germline CDR1 reads LNHDA; CDR2 reads SQIVND (reference sequence). CDR3 amino acids: CASIRGTEKRGYTF. The CDR3 coding sequence is TGTGCCAGTATTCGGGGGACAGAAAAACGGGGCTACACCTTC.

The rearrangement uses TRBV6-1 and TRBJ1-1; 7 bases agree with TRBD1. The V and J ends lost 9 bases and 4 bases, in that order; junction bases with no gene match: 8. Germline V gene lookup returns CDR1 MNHNS and CDR2 SASEGT. The CDR3 runs 13 residues. CDR3 protein: CASNRGESTEAFF. CDR3 DNA sequence: TGTGCCAGTAACAGGGGTGAGAGCACTGAAGCTTTCTTT.

This rearrangement joins TRBV6-1 to TRBJ2-2; the D is unclear. The length of the CDR3 is 12 residues. V was cut by 3 bases and J by 2 bases, with 1 base left in between. Germline CDR1 and CDR2: MNHNS and SASEGT. The CDR3 sequence is CASSDNTGELFF. The CDR3 nucleotides read TGTGCCAGCAGTGATAACACCGGGGAGCTGTTTTTT.

This clone appeared a single time. The CDR3, as DNA: TGTGCCAGCAGCCTACGGAGGGCCCAGGAGCTGTTTTTT. It yields the protein CASSLRRAQELFF. The chain joins TRBV7-3 to TRBJ2-2; D may be TRBD2 (6 bases). Germline V gene lookup returns CDR1 SGHTA and CDR2 FQGTGA. V was pared by 5 bases and J by 10 bases, with 14 bases between. This CDR3 is 13 amino acids long.

The genes are TRBV2 and TRBJ1-4; possibly TRBD1 for D (6 bases). The V gene lost 7 bases and the J gene lost 0 bases, with 15 bases spanning the gap. The CDR3 loop spans 16 amino acids. Germline V gene lookup returns CDR1 SNHLY and CDR2 FYNNEI. The CDR3, as DNA: TGTGCCAGCACGGACAGCCGCCTTGCAACTAATGAAAAACTGTTTTTT. Translated: CASTDSRLATNEKLFF. Drawing the rest from reference TRBV2 and TRBJ1-4, the complete variable domain is EPEVTQTPSHQVTQMGQEVILRCVPISNHLYFYWYRQILGQKVEFLVSFYNNEISEKSEIFDDQFSVERPDGSNFTLKIRSTKLEDSAMYFCASTDSRLATNEKLFFGSGTQLSVL.

The genes are TRBV5-5 and TRBJ1-1; D possibly corresponds to TRBD1 (5 bases). This CDR3 is built from 14 residues. V lost 3 bases to trimming and J lost 7 bases, with 16 bases between them. Germline V gene data show CDR1 as SGHKS and CDR2 as YYEKEE (reference sequence). The CDR3 sequence is CASSSGPEALEAFF. For the CDR3, the DNA is TGTGCCAGCAGCTCGGGACCAGAGGCCCTTGAAGCTTTCTTT.

The V gene is TRBV9, the J gene TRBJ1-2; D is possibly TRBD1 (6 bases). Trimming took 0 bases from V and 0 from J, leaving 6 bases between them. From germline, CDR1 is SGDLS and CDR2 YYNGEE. The CDR3 consists of 14 residues. DNA of the CDR3: TGTGCCAGCAGCGTAGGGGACACTAACTATGGCTACACCTTC. It specifies CASSVGDTNYGYTF.

This rearrangement joins TRBV7-9 to TRBJ2-4; TRBD2 might be the D (5 bases). V lost 0 bases and J lost 2, with 14 bases in between. The CDR3 extends over 17 amino acids. Germline-derived CDR1 and CDR2 are SEHNR and FQNEAQ (reference sequence). CDR3 region: CASSLAGSILTKNIQYF. The CDR3 bases are TGTGCCAGCAGCTTAGCGGGGAGTATCTTAACCAAAAACATTCAGTACTTC. The full variable domain, in which reference TRBV7-9 and TRBJ2-4 provide the parts outside the CDR3, is DTGVSQNPRHKITKRGQNVTFRCDPISEHNRLYWYRQTLGQGPEFLTYFQNEAQLEKSRLLSDRFSAERPKGSFSTLEIQRTEQGDSAMYLCASSLAGSILTKNIQYFGAGTRLSVL.

The chain recombines TRBV4-1 with TRBJ2-7; 9 bases match TRBD1. Unmatched junction bases numbered 9, after V lost 3 bases and J lost 3 bases. The CDR3 consists of 16 residues. CDR1 MGHRA and CDR2 YSYEKL come from the germline V gene. The CDR3 DNA sequence: TGCGCCAGCAGCCAGGGGATCGAGACAGGGGGCTACGAGCAGTACTTC. Translating gives CASSQGIETGGYEQYF.

This rearrangement joins TRBV28 to TRBJ2-5, with 11 positions matching TRBD1. This CDR3 has 15 residues. CDR1 MDHEN and CDR2 SYDVKM come from the germline V gene. Trimming removed 5 bases from V and 5 bases from J; junction bases left unmatched: 7. The CDR3 is CASSTDRGRRETQYF. For the CDR3, the DNA is TGTGCCAGCAGTACGGACAGGGGGCGGCGGGAGACCCAGTACTTC. The variable domain in full, completed from reference TRBV28 and TRBJ2-5, reads DVKVTQSSRYLVKRTGEKVFLECVQDMDHENMFWYRQDPGLGLRLIYFSYDVKMKEKGDIPEGYSVSREKKERFSLILESASTNQTSMYLCASSTDRGRRETQYFGPGTRLLVL.

The genes are TRBV7-6 and TRBJ2-7; TRBD1 matches 8 bases. Germline lookup yields CDR1 SGHVS and CDR2 FNYEAQ. V shed 5 bases and J 2 bases; nucleotides not matched to a gene: 5. This CDR3 is built from 14 residues. The CDR3 protein is CASSPGQGPYEQYF. CDR3 DNA sequence: TGTGCCAGCAGCCCCGGACAGGGACCCTACGAGCAGTACTTC.

The sample holds one count of this clone. The chain joins TRBV5-1 to TRBJ2-5; 7 positions match TRBD1. The J call may be faulty, since TRBJ2-7 better matches the DNA end. CDR3 size: 14 residues. The germline CDR1 and CDR2 sequences are SGHRS and YFSETQ. CDR3: CASSWWTGSYEQYF. In DNA form, the CDR3 reads TGCGCCAGCAGCTGGTGGACAGGATCCTACGAGCAGTACTTC.

The CDR3 sequence: CASSTRPEETQYF. CDR3 in DNA: TGTGCCAGCAGCACCCGGCCAGAAGAGACCCAGTACTTC. The chain employs TRBV7-3 and TRBJ2-5, with D uncertain. V was clipped by 5 bases and J by 3 bases, with 10 bases between them. Germline assignment: CDR1 SGHTA and CDR2 FQGTGA. This CDR3 comprises 13 residues.

This clone was picked up a small number of times. This chain links TRBV5-1 with TRBJ2-2; 8 bases are a match to TRBD2. The germline gives CDR1 SGHRS, CDR2 YFSETQ. With 3 bases clipped from V and 6 bases from J, the junction kept 13 bases outside the gene matches. The CDR3 runs to 17 residues. The chain's CDR3 is CASSSPPGRATSGELFF. In DNA form, the CDR3 reads TGCGCCAGCAGCTCCCCCCCCGGGAGGGCGACCTCCGGGGAGCTGTTTTTT.

The J gene is TRBJ2-1, the V gene TRBV6-1, with 9 positions matching TRBD2. This CDR3 is built from 15 residues. V gave up 5 bases and J gave up 3 bases; unmatched junction bases: 5. CDR1 is MNHNS, CDR2 SASEGT, per germline. The CDR3 region is CASSPGTSSYNEQFF. For the CDR3, the DNA is TGTGCCAGCAGTCCCGGGACTAGCAGCTACAATGAGCAGTTCTTC.

The chain has TRBV5-1 and TRBJ2-7, with 10 positions matching TRBD1. Germline V CDR1 and CDR2: SGHRS, YFSETQ. The CDR3 extends over 16 amino acids. The junction had 5 bases not matched to a gene; V was cut back by 2 bases and J by 0 bases. CDR3 DNA sequence: TGCGCCAGCAGCTTCCGACAGGGGGCCCTCTCCTACGAGCAGTACTTC. Translated: CASSFRQGALSYEQYF.

This chain joins TRBV28 and TRBJ1-1; 11 bases are shared with TRBD1. The CDR3 consists of 15 residues. Germline V gene sequence: CDR1 MDHEN, CDR2 SYDVKM. V was clipped by 4 bases and J by 5 bases; unmatched bases: 6. The CDR3 bases are TGTGCCAGCAGTTGGGCGGGACAGGGGGTAACTGAAGCTTTCTTT. Translation gives CASSWAGQGVTEAFF.

The rearrangement joins TRBV6-5 to TRBJ2-1, with 14 positions matching TRBD2. Germline V lookup: CDR1 MNHEY, CDR2 SVGAGI. Germline trimming cut 4 bases from V and 8 bases from J; bases unmatched to any gene: 7. This CDR3 has 16 residues. The chain's CDR3 is CASSSGLAGVGYEQFF. The CDR3 DNA is TGTGCCAGCAGTTCGGGACTAGCGGGAGTGGGATATGAGCAGTTCTTC.

The V and J genes are TRBV6-5 and TRBJ2-6; D might be TRBD1 or TRBD2, each matching 5 bases. The ends were cut back, 0 bases at V and 4 bases at J, with 7 bases in the middle. There are 15 residues in the CDR3. Germline V gene data show CDR1 as MNHEY and CDR2 as SVGAGI. This CDR3 is CASSYSGDGANVLTF. For the CDR3, the DNA is TGTGCCAGCAGTTACTCCGGGGACGGGGCCAACGTCCTGACTTTC.

The rearrangement joins TRBV19 to TRBJ2-1; 13 nucleotides align to TRBD2. The CDR3 sequence is 15 residues long. The V segment lost 3 bases and the J segment 9 bases; nucleotides outside the gene matches: 5. Looked up from germline, CDR1 is LNHDA and CDR2 is SQIVND (reference sequence). The CDR3 sequence: CASSIGLAGAGEQFF. In DNA form, the CDR3 reads TGTGCCAGTAGTATCGGACTAGCGGGAGCGGGTGAGCAGTTCTTC.

This chain connects TRBV7-3 to TRBJ2-5; 14 bases fit TRBD2. This CDR3 has 16 amino acids. With 5 bases clipped from V and 2 bases from J, the junction kept 4 bases outside the gene matches. CDR1 and CDR2 from the germline V gene are SGHTA and FQGTGA. CDR3 protein: CASSLGLAGGQETQYF. CDR3 in DNA: TGTGCCAGCAGCCTTGGACTAGCGGGAGGTCAAGAGACCCAGTACTTC.

The CDR3 DNA is TGTGCCATCAGTGATCGGCTAGGGGGGAACACTGAAGCTTTCTTT. Translating gives CAISDRLGGNTEAFF. The chain uses TRBV10-3 and TRBJ1-1; D may be TRBD1 (6 bases). The CDR3 loop spans 15 amino acids. Trimming took 3 bases from V and 1 from J, leaving 12 bases between them. The germline gives CDR1 ENHRY, CDR2 SYGVKD.

The chain couples TRBV4-1 to TRBJ2-4, with 7 bases fitting TRBD1. This CDR3 contains 16 residues. V shed 6 bases and J 3 bases; nucleotides not matched to a gene: 11. CDR1 MGHRA and CDR2 YSYEKL come from the germline V gene. The CDR3 region is CASSRSGDRGKNIQYF. The CDR3 region has the DNA TGCGCCAGCAGTCGTAGTGGGGACAGAGGCAAAAACATTCAGTACTTC.

The rearrangement joins TRBV10-3 to TRBJ1-2; D is unresolved. V lost 2 bases, J lost 4 bases, and 8 bases lay in between. The CDR3 contains 13 residues. Germline CDR1 ENHRY, CDR2 SYGVKD. The CDR3 loop reads CAISEEYAYGYTF. CDR3 DNA sequence: TGTGCCATCAGTGAGGAGTACGCCTATGGCTACACCTTC.

This chain links TRBV2 with TRBJ1-2; no clear D. Trimming cost V 4 bases and J 1 base, with 7 bases left between them. Germline loops: CDR1 SNHLY, CDR2 FYNNEI. The CDR3 covers 13 residues. CDR3 loop: CASSAASNYGYTF. CDR3 coding DNA: TGTGCCAGCAGTGCGGCCAGTAACTATGGCTACACCTTC. Full variable domain (rest looked up from reference TRBV2 and TRBJ1-2): EPEVTQTPSHQVTQMGQEVILRCVPISNHLYFYWYRQILGQKVEFLVSFYNNEISEKSEIFDDQFSVERPDGSNFTLKIRSTKLEDSAMYFCASSAASNYGYTFGSGTRLTVV.

The J gene is TRBJ2-7, the V gene TRBV21-1; the table's D call, TRBD1, has no DNA check behind it. TRBV21-1 is designated a pseudogene. This CDR3 region has 15 residues. This CDR3 is CASPGTGGSCYEQYF. The CDR3 nucleotides read TGTGCCAGCCCTGGGACAGGGGGTTCCTGCTACGAGCAGTACTTC.

This clone was picked up one time. The J gene is TRBJ1-1, the V gene TRBV7-6; D may be TRBD1 (5 bases). Trimming left V 5 bases short and J 3 bases short, with 10 bases between. The CDR3 length is 13 residues. CDR1 and CDR2 from the germline V gene are SGHVS and FNYEAQ. CDR3 protein: CASSGGGDTEAFF. The CDR3 DNA reads TGTGCCAGCAGCGGGGGGGGTGACACTGAAGCTTTCTTT.

The rearrangement uses TRBV6-5 and TRBJ1-2; tentatively, D is TRBD1 (5 bases). This CDR3 contains 15 residues. V lost 11 bases and J 8 bases, leaving 27 bases between the germline ends. Looked up from germline, CDR1 is MNHEY and CDR2 is SVGAGI. CDR3: CAARGQGIPYPGYTF. CDR3 bases: TGTGCCGCCCGGGGTCAGGGAATCCCGTATCCCGGCTACACCTTC.